The present T cell receptor beta chain was sequenced within a study of identical twins. TCRdb re-called the 5' RACE reads through MiXCR, storing one row per CDR3 protein. The sample contains 250,000 to 300,000 distinct CDR3 sequences, 8.5% to 9.5% of which appear only once. Study-wide results and caveats: Abundant beta clonotypes from cord blood bore fewer insertions; memory repertoires lacked this pattern. Among beta out-of-frame sequences, excess sharing between twins appeared weaker.

This clonotype has a handful of counts. Its antigen is still unknown. Trimming left V 4 bases short and J 5 bases short, with 18 bases between. This CDR3 is built from 15 residues. Looked up from germline, CDR1 is DFQATT and CDR2 is SNEGSKA (reference sequence). The sample was also reused in another study, on yellow fever vaccine responses in identical twins.

The specimen sequenced was CD8+ T cells sorted from blood. The clonotype was recovered from a woman aged 18-29 years in good health. The V and J genes are TRBV20-1 and TRBJ1-5; D uncertain. CDR3 nucleotides: TGCAGTGCTAAAAAAACCCGGGATATCCATCAGCCCCAGCATTTT. It yields the protein CSAKKTRDIHQPQHF.